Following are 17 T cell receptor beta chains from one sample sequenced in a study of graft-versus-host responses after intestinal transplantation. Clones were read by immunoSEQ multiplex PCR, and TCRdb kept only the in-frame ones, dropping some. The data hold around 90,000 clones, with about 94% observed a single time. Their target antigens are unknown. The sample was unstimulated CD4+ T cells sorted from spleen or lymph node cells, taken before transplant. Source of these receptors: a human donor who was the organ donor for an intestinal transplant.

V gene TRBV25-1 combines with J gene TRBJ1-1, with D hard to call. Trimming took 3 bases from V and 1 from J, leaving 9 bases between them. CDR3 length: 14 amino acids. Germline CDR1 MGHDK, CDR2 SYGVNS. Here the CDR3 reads CASSDQEPNTEAFF. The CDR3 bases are TGTGCCAGCAGTGATCAAGAGCCGAACACTGAAGCTTTCTTT.

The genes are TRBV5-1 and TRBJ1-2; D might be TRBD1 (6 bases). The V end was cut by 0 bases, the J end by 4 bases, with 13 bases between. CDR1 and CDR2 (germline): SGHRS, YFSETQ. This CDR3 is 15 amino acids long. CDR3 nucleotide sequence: TGCGCCAGCAGCTTGGTCGCGGGGGCGGTCTATGGCTACACCTTC. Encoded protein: CASSLVAGAVYGYTF.

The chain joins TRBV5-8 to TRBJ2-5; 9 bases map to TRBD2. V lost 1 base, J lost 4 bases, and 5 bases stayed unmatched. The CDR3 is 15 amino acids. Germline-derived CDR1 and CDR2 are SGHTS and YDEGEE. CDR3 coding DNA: TGTGCCAGCAGCTTGTTTCGAGCGGGGGGAGAGACCCAGTACTTC. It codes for CASSLFRAGGETQYF.

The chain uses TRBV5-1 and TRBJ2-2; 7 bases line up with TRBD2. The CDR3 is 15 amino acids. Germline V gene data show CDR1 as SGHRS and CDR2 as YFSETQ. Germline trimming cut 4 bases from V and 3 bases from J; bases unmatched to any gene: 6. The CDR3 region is CASSRWGGDTGELFF. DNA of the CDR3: TGCGCCAGCAGCCGATGGGGAGGGGACACCGGGGAGCTGTTTTTT.

The CDR3 DNA follows: TGTGCCAGCAGTCCCAGCCTAGCGGGGGTTACGGAGCAGTACTTC. Amino acids: CASSPSLAGVTEQYF. This rearrangement joins TRBV28 to TRBJ2-7, with 10 positions matching TRBD2. Germline V CDR1 and CDR2: MDHEN, SYDVKM. After removal of 5 bases from V and 7 bases from J, the junction contained 11 bases not matched to a gene. CDR3 length: 15 amino acids. The variable domain in full, with the rest retrieved from reference TRBV28 and TRBJ2-7, is DVKVTQSSRYLVKRTGEKVFLECVQDMDHENMFWYRQDPGLGLRLIYFSYDVKMKEKGDIPEGYSVSREKKERFSLILESASTNQTSMYLCASSPSLAGVTEQYFGPGTRLTVT.

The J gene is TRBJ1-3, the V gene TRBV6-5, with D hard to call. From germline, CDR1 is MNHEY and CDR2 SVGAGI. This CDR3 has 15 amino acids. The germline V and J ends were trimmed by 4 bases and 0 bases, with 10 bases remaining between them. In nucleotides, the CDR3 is TGTGCCAGCAGTTCCCGACTCAGCTCTGGAAACACCATATATTTT. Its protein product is CASSSRLSSGNTIYF.

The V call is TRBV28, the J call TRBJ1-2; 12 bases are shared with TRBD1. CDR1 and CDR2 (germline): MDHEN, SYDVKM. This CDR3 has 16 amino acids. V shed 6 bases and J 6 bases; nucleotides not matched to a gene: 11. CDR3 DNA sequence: TGTGCCAGCAGAAAACCGGGACAGGGGGCCCGGAATGGCTACACCTTC. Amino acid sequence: CASRKPGQGARNGYTF.

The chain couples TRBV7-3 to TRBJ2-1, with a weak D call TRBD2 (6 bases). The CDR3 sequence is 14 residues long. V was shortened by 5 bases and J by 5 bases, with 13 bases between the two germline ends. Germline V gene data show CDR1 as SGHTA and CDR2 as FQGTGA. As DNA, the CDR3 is TGTGCCAGCAGCGCCCGACTAGGGGACAATGAGCAGTTCTTC. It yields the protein CASSARLGDNEQFF.

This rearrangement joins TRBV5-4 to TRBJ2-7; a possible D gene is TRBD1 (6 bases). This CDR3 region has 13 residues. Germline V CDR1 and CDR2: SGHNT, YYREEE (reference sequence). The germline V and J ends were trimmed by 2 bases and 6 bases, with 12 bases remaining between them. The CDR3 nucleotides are TGTGCCAGCAGCTTTGGACAGATCTCCGAGCAGTACTTC. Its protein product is CASSFGQISEQYF.

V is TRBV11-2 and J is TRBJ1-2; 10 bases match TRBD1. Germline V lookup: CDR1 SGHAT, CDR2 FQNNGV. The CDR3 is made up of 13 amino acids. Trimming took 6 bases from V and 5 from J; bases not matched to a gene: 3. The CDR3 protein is CASSAGQGYGYTF. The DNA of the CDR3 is TGTGCCAGCAGTGCGGGACAGGGGTATGGCTACACCTTC. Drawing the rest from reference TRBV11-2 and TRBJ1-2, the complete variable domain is EAGVAQSPRYKIIEKRQSVAFWCNPISGHATLYWYQQILGQGPKLLIQFQNNGVVDDSQLPKDRFSAERLKGVDSTLKIQPAKLEDSAVYLCASSAGQGYGYTFGSGTRLTVV.

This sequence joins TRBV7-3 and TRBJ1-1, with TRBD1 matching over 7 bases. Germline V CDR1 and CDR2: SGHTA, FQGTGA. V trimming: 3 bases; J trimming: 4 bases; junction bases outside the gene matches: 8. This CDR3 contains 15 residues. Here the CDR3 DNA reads TGTGCCAGCAGCTTCCGTGGGACAGTCATCACTGAAGCTTTCTTT. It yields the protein CASSFRGTVITEAFF.

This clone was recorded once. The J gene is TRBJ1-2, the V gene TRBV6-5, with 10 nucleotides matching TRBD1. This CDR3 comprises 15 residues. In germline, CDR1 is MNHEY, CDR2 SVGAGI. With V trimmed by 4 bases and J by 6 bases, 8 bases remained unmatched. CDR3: CASSSRTGGLNGYTF. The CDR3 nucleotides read TGTGCCAGCAGTTCTCGGACAGGGGGTTTGAATGGCTACACCTTC.

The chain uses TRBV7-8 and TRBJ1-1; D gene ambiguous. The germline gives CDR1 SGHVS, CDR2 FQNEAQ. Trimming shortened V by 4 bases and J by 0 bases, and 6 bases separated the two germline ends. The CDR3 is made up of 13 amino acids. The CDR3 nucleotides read TGTGCCAGCAGCTCTCATATGAACACTGAAGCTTTCTTT. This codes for CASSSHMNTEAFF.

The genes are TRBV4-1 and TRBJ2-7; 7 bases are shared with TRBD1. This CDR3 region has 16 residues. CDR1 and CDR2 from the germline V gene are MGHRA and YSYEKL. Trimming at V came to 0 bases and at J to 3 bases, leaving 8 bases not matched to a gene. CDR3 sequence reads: CASSQDHQGERYEQYF. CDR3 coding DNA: TGCGCCAGCAGCCAAGATCATCAGGGGGAACGCTACGAGCAGTACTTC.

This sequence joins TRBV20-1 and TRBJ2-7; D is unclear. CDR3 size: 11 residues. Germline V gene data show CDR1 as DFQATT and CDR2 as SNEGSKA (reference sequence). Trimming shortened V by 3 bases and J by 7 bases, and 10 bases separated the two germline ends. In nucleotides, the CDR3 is TGCAGTGCTAGCGATCGCTTGGAGCAGTACTTC. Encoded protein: CSASDRLEQYF.

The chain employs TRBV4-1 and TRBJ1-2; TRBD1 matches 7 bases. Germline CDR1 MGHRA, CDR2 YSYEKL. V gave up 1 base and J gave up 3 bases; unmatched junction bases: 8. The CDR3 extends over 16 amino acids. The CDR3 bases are TGCGCCAGCAGCCAAGGGCTTATGGGACAGTACTATGGCTACACCTTC. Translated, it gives CASSQGLMGQYYGYTF.

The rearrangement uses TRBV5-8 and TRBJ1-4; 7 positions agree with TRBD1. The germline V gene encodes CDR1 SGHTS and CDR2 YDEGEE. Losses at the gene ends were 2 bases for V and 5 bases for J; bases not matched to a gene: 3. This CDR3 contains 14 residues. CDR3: CASSLQGNNEKLFF. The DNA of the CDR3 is TGTGCCAGCAGCTTACAGGGGAACAATGAAAAACTGTTTTTT.